These 2 T cell receptor beta chains were all obtained from the same sample, sequenced in a study of blood T cell repertoires in COVID-19. The method was immunoSEQ multiplex PCR; TCRdb's version includes in-frame clones alone and lacks a portion of them. The sample consists of more than 200,000 clones, around four fifths of them appearing once. Sample: peripheral blood. The receptors were sampled from a woman in her sixties or seventies with active or convalescent COVID-19.

This chain uses TRBV2 with TRBJ2-1, with 10 bases fitting TRBD2. This CDR3 contains 15 residues. V lost 8 bases to trimming and J lost 8 bases; unmatched junction nucleotides: 12. Germline-derived CDR1 and CDR2 are SNHLY and FYNNEI. The CDR3 DNA follows: TGTGCCAGCGGACCCGGGACTAGCGCAAAGCATGAGCAGTTCTTC. This gives the protein CASGPGTSAKHEQFF.

The chain recombines TRBV5-5 with TRBJ2-5, with 8 positions matching TRBD1. Germline CDR1 reads SGHKS; CDR2 reads YYEKEE (reference sequence). The V and J ends lost 4 bases and 1 base, in that order; junction bases with no gene match: 6. There are 15 residues in the CDR3. CDR3 sequence reads: CASSRYDRGQETQYF. The CDR3 coding sequence is TGTGCCAGCAGCAGGTATGACAGGGGCCAAGAGACCCAGTACTTC. The variable domain in full, completed from reference TRBV5-5 and TRBJ2-5, reads DAGVTQSPTHLIKTRGQQVTLRCSPISGHKSVSWYQQVLGQGPQFIFQYYEKEERGRGNFPDRFSARQFPNYSSELNVNALLLGDSALYLCASSRYDRGQETQYFGPGTRLLVL.